These T cell receptor beta chains were read from a single sample in a study of post-analysis software for immune sequencing data. One entry per CDR3 protein results from TCRdb running MiXCR on the PCR reads. The sample contains hundreds of thousands of distinct CDR3 sequences, just over 35% of which appear only once. Material for sequencing was blood. The receptors were sampled from a girl aged 5 to 17 with multiple sclerosis. Both conserved end residues are part of each CDR3. Each record gives: J gene, clone size, V gene, D gene, CDR3 protein, CDR3 DNA. D genes are given only for firm matches. A clone size is listed for some rows: how often the clone was seen (once, few, many), or a class if it is expanded.

J gene: TRBJ2-2
clone size: NA
V gene: TRBV7-9
D gene: TRBD2
CDR3 protein: CASSELAGDHTGELFF
CDR3 DNA: TGTGCCAGCAGCGAGCTAGCGGGAGACCACACCGGGGAGCTGTTTTTT

J gene: TRBJ2-6
clone size: NA
V gene: TRBV29-1
D gene: NA
CDR3 protein: CSVWRPGANVLTF
CDR3 DNA: TGCAGCGTTTGGAGACCTGGGGCCAACGTCCTGACTTTC

J gene: TRBJ1-4
clone size: many
V gene: TRBV27
D gene: NA
CDR3 protein: CASSLGALNEKLFF
CDR3 DNA: TGTGCCAGCAGTTTGGGGGCGCTTAATGAAAAACTGTTTTTT

J gene: TRBJ1-3
clone size: few
V gene: TRBV4-1
D gene: NA
CDR3 protein: CASSQERGNSGNTIYF
CDR3 DNA: TGCGCCAGCAGCCAAGAGAGGGGGAACTCTGGAAACACCATATATTTT

J gene: TRBJ2-1
clone size: few
V gene: TRBV20-1
D gene: TRBD2
CDR3 protein: CSARRRRTSFEQFF
CDR3 DNA: TGCAGTGCTAGACGCCGGAGGACTAGTTTTGAGCAGTTCTTC

J gene: TRBJ2-1
clone size: many
V gene: TRBV12-3/TRBV12-4
D gene: TRBD2
CDR3 protein: CASDNSGRYNEQFF
CDR3 DNA: TGTGCCAGCGACAATAGCGGGAGGTACAATGAGCAGTTCTTC

J gene: TRBJ2-6
clone size: many
V gene: TRBV24-1
D gene: TRBD2
CDR3 protein: CATSEGTRAGANVLTF
CDR3 DNA: TGTGCCACCAGTGAAGGGACTAGGGCTGGGGCCAACGTCCTGACTTTC

J gene: TRBJ2-1
clone size: NA
V gene: TRBV4-2
D gene: NA
CDR3 protein: CASSQDFRGLLEQFF
CDR3 DNA: TGTGCCAGCAGCCAAGATTTTCGCGGACTTTTAGAGCAGTTCTTC

J gene: TRBJ2-1
clone size: NA
V gene: TRBV10-2
D gene: NA
CDR3 protein: CASSESGDYEQFF
CDR3 DNA: TGCGCCAGCAGTGAGTCGGGGGACTATGAGCAGTTCTTC

J gene: TRBJ1-1
clone size: NA
V gene: TRBV3-1
D gene: NA
CDR3 protein: CASSFLLGGTEAFF
CDR3 DNA: TGTGCCAGCAGTTTTCTTTTGGGGGGCACTGAAGCTTTCTTT

J gene: TRBJ1-2
clone size: many
V gene: TRBV5-1
D gene: NA
CDR3 protein: CASSPGRGRNYGYTF
CDR3 DNA: TGCGCCAGCAGCCCCGGCCGTGGGCGCAACTATGGCTACACCTTC

J gene: TRBJ2-2
clone size: NA
V gene: TRBV7-3
D gene: NA
CDR3 protein: CASSLTDSGELFF
CDR3 DNA: TGTGCCAGCAGCTTAACAGACTCCGGGGAGCTGTTTTTT

J gene: TRBJ2-5
clone size: NA
V gene: TRBV10-3
D gene: TRBD2
CDR3 protein: CAISEGLAETQYF
CDR3 DNA: TGTGCCATCAGTGAGGGACTAGCGGAGACCCAGTACTTC

J gene: TRBJ2-5
clone size: many
V gene: TRBV5-1
D gene: TRBD1
CDR3 protein: CASSFGTGGAETQYF
CDR3 DNA: TGCGCCAGCAGCTTCGGGACAGGGGGCGCGGAGACCCAGTACTTC

J gene: TRBJ2-5
clone size: many
V gene: TRBV3-1
D gene: NA
CDR3 protein: CASSQRYQETQYF
CDR3 DNA: TGTGCCAGCAGCCAACGGTACCAAGAGACCCAGTACTTC

J gene: TRBJ1-4
clone size: many
V gene: TRBV25-1
D gene: NA
CDR3 protein: CASSVQDATNEKLFF
CDR3 DNA: TGTGCCAGCAGTGTACAGGATGCAACTAATGAAAAACTGTTTTTT

J gene: TRBJ2-5
clone size: many
V gene: TRBV12-3/TRBV12-4
D gene: TRBD2
CDR3 protein: CASSDRWVAGAQTQYF
CDR3 DNA: TGTGCCAGCAGTGACCGATGGGTAGCGGGAGCACAGACCCAGTACTTC

J gene: TRBJ2-3
clone size: many
V gene: TRBV6-4
D gene: NA
CDR3 protein: CASSDSGVSDTQYF
CDR3 DNA: TGTGCCAGCAGTGACTCGGGGGTTTCAGATACGCAGTATTTT

J gene: TRBJ1-6
clone size: few
V gene: TRBV7-6
D gene: NA
CDR3 protein: CASSFTTGDNSPLHF
CDR3 DNA: TGTGCCAGCAGCTTTACGACGGGGGATAATTCACCCCTCCACTTT

J gene: TRBJ2-3
clone size: NA
V gene: TRBV6-1
D gene: NA
CDR3 protein: CASSGAEEGDTQYF
CDR3 DNA: TGTGCCAGCAGTGGAGCTGAAGAGGGCGATACGCAGTATTTT

J gene: TRBJ2-5
clone size: many
V gene: TRBV6-2/TRBV6-3
D gene: NA
CDR3 protein: CASSPLDLEQETQYF
CDR3 DNA: TGTGCCAGCAGTCCCCTCGACTTGGAACAAGAGACCCAGTACTTC

J gene: TRBJ2-1
clone size: NA
V gene: TRBV19
D gene: TRBD2
CDR3 protein: CASRGDTTSGSRGEQFF
CDR3 DNA: TGTGCCAGTAGAGGCGATACGACTAGCGGGAGCCGGGGTGAGCAGTTCTTC

J gene: TRBJ1-1
clone size: few
V gene: TRBV7-9
D gene: TRBD1
CDR3 protein: CASSSLGQLGTEAFF
CDR3 DNA: TGTGCCAGCAGCTCCCTGGGACAGCTAGGGACTGAAGCTTTCTTT

J gene: TRBJ1-2
clone size: many
V gene: TRBV7-9
D gene: NA
CDR3 protein: CASSSGGRGANYGYTF
CDR3 DNA: TGTGCCAGCAGCTCGGGTGGACGGGGAGCTAACTATGGCTACACCTTC

J gene: TRBJ2-1
clone size: NA
V gene: TRBV5-1
D gene: TRBD2
CDR3 protein: CASRPQGLAVYEQFF
CDR3 DNA: TGCGCCAGCAGGCCCCAGGGACTAGCGGTCTACGAGCAGTTCTTC

J gene: TRBJ2-5
clone size: few
V gene: TRBV28
D gene: NA
CDR3 protein: CASSANQGGETQYF
CDR3 DNA: TGTGCCAGCAGTGCTAACCAGGGTGGGGAGACCCAGTACTTC

J gene: TRBJ2-5
clone size: few
V gene: TRBV20-1
D gene: NA
CDR3 protein: CSAAAWRPKTETQYF
CDR3 DNA: TGCAGTGCAGCTGCGTGGAGGCCCAAAACAGAGACCCAGTACTTC

J gene: TRBJ1-2
clone size: once
V gene: TRBV6-6
D gene: NA
CDR3 protein: CASSYGLSSGYTF
CDR3 DNA: TGTGCCAGCAGTTACGGCCTTTCGTCTGGCTACACCTTC